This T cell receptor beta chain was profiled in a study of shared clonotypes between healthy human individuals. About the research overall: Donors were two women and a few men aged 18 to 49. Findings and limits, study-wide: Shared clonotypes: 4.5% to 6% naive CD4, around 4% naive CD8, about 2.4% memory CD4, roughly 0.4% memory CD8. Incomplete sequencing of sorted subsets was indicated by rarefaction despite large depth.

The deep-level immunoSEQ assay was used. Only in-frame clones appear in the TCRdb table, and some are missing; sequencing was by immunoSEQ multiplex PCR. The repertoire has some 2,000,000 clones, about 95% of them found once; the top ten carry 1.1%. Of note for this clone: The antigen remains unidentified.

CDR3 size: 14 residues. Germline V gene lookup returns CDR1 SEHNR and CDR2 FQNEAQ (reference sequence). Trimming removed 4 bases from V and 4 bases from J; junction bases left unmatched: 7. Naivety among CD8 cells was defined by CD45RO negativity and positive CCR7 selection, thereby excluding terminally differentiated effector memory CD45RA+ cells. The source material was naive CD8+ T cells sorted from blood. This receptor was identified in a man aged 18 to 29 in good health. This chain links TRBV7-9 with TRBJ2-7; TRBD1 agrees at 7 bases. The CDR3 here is CASSSSDREYEQYF. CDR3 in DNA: TGTGCCAGCAGCTCATCCGACAGGGAATACGAGCAGTACTTC.